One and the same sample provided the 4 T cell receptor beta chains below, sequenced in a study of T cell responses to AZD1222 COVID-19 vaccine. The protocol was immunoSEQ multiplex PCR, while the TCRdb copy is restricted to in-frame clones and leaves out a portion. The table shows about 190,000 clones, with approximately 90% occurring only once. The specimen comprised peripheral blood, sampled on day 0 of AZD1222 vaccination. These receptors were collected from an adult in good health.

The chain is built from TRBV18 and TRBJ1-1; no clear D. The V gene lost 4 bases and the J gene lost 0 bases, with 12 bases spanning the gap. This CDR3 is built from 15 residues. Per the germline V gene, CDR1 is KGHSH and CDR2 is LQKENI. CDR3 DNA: TGTGCCAGCTCACAGGTCGGGCAGTTGAACACTGAAGCTTTCTTT. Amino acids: CASSQVGQLNTEAFF.

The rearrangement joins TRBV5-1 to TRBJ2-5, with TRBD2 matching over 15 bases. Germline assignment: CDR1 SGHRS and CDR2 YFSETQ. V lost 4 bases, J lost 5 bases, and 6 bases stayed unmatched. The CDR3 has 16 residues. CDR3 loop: CASSRTSGGAEETQYF. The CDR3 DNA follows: TGCGCCAGCAGCAGGACTAGCGGGGGGGCTGAGGAGACCCAGTACTTC.

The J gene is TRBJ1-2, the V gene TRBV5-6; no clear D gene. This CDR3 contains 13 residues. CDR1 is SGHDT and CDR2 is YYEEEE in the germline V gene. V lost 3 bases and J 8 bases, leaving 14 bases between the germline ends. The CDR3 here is CASSYQRAGGYTF. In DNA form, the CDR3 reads TGTGCCAGCAGCTATCAAAGGGCGGGCGGCTACACCTTC.

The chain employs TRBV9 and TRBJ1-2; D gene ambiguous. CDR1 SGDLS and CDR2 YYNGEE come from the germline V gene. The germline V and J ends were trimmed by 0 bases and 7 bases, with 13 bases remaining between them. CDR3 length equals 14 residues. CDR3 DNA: TGTGCCAGCAGCGTAGAGGAGTGGGCCGGTGGCTACACCTTC. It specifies CASSVEEWAGGYTF.